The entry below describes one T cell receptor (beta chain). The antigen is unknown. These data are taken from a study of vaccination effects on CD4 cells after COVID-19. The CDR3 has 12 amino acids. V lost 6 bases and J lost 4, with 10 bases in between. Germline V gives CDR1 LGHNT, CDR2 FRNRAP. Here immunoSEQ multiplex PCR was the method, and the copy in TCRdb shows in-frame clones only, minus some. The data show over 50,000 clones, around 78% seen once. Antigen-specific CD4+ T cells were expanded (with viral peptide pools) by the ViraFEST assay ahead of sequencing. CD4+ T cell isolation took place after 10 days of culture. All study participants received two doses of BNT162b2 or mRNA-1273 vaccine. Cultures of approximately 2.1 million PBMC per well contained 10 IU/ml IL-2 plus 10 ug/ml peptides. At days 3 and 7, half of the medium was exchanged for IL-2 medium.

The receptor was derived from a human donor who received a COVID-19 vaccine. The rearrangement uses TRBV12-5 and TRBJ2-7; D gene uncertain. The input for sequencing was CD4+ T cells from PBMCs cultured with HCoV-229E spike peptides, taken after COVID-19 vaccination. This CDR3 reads CASGHDHYEQYV. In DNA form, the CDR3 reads TGTGCTAGTGGACATGACCATTACGAGCAGTACGTC.